Each of the 17 T cell receptor beta chains below was sequenced from the same sample in a study of T-cell memory formation after mild COVID-19 (dated by TCRdb to about 2021). Receptor amplification or capture employed 5' RACE. The instrument was an Illumina NovaSeq 6000. The raw public reads went through TCRdb reprocessing: fastp at Q25, MiXCR clone calling, in-frame beta chains kept. Rows with one shared CDR3 protein collapse into an entry with the most common genes and DNA. The sample yields under 85,000 distinct CDR3 sequences; around 13% were counted once. The top ten clonotypes cover roughly a third of the sample. Sequencing used PBMCs or a T cell subset sorted from them (not recorded which). The receptors here all came from an adult woman who had mild COVID-19 (a few samples of this study predate the infection). The sample titles of this study are shuffled in the database, so cell type and time point are left out; the donor was told from shared clones.

This clonotype was seen a few times. V and J are TRBV5-6 and TRBJ2-3; the match to TRBD2 covers 8 bases. The trim removed 4 bases at V and 2 bases at J, leaving 6 bases unmatched. In germline, CDR1 is SGHDT, CDR2 YYEEEE. The CDR3 is 15 residues long. The CDR3 loop reads CASSRGLAITDTQYF. CDR3 coding DNA: TGTGCCAGCAGCCGAGGACTAGCAATCACAGATACGCAGTATTTT.

CDR3: CASSSVKEQYF. The CDR3 DNA sequence: TGTGCCAGCTCCTCCGTGAAGGAGCAGTACTTC. V gene TRBV12-3 or TRBV12-4 combines with J gene TRBJ2-7; no firm D call. V lost 8 bases, J lost 7 bases, and 12 bases lay in between. The CDR3 has 11 amino acids.

In this sample, this clonotype turned up a few times. This sequence joins TRBV29-1 and TRBJ2-7, with D possibly matching TRBD2 (7 bases). This CDR3 region has 13 residues. Trimming removed 4 bases from V and 3 bases from J, with 13 bases in between. The germline gives CDR1 SQVTM, CDR2 ANQGSEA. Here the CDR3 DNA reads TGCAGCGTTGGGAGGGGGGGATACTACGAGCAGTACTTC. The encoded protein is CSVGRGGYYEQYF.

The chain has TRBV7-9 and TRBJ2-3; D remains ambiguous. Germline V gene data show CDR1 as SEHNR and CDR2 as FQNEAQ (reference sequence). The V gene lost 5 bases and the J gene lost 0 bases, with 15 bases spanning the gap. The CDR3 sequence is 16 residues long. The CDR3 region is CASSEARVRSTDTQYF. CDR3 DNA: TGTGCCAGCAGCGAGGCCCGCGTCCGCAGCACAGATACGCAGTATTTT. The whole variable domain, filled in from reference TRBV7-9 and TRBJ2-3, reads DTGVSQNPRHKITKRGQNVTFRCDPISEHNRLYWYRQTLGQGPEFLTYFQNEAQLEKSRLLSDRFSAERPKGSFSTLEIQRTEQGDSAMYLCASSEARVRSTDTQYFGPGTRLTVL.

This clonotype appeared many times. The chain employs TRBV7-9 and TRBJ2-1; D is unresolved. The germline CDR1 and CDR2 sequences are SEHNR and FQNEAQ (reference sequence). The CDR3 runs to 13 residues. The V gene lost 3 bases and the J gene lost 6 bases, with 9 bases spanning the gap. CDR3 residues: CASSFGIGNEQFF. The CDR3 DNA is TGTGCCAGCAGCTTCGGAATCGGCAATGAGCAGTTCTTC.

The rearrangement joins TRBV27 to TRBJ1-5; 7 bases line up with TRBD1. This CDR3 contains 15 residues. V was pared by 6 bases and J by 1 base, with 6 bases of the junction left unmatched. Germline V lookup: CDR1 MNHEY, CDR2 SMNVEV (reference sequence). The CDR3: CASRVEGQSNQPQHF. The DNA of the CDR3 is TGTGCCAGCAGAGTGGAGGGACAGAGCAATCAGCCCCAGCATTTT.

The chain recombines TRBV20-1 with TRBJ2-1; D may be TRBD2 (5 bases). V was trimmed by 3 bases and J by 9 bases, leaving 12 bases between them. Germline CDR1 reads DFQATT; CDR2 reads SNEGSKA (reference sequence). This CDR3 region has 12 residues. CDR3 protein: CSARLYEGEQFF. CDR3 coding DNA: TGCAGTGCTAGGTTGTACGAGGGTGAGCAGTTCTTC.

This clonotype was found many times. This rearrangement joins TRBV29-1 to TRBJ2-5; no firm D call. Germline CDR1 is SQVTM and CDR2 is ANQGSEA. With 4 bases removed from V and 3 bases from J, the gap between germline ends came to 9 bases. The CDR3 is 12 amino acids. Here the CDR3 reads CSVGDLKETQYF. Here the CDR3 DNA reads TGCAGCGTTGGAGACTTAAAAGAGACCCAGTACTTC.

This chain uses TRBV5-1 with TRBJ2-7, with 11 bases fitting TRBD1. This CDR3 is 15 amino acids long. Trimming at V came to 4 bases and at J to 4 bases, leaving 7 bases not matched to a gene. Germline CDR1 and CDR2: SGHRS and YFSETQ. CDR3 in amino acids: CASSPLGQGVYEQYF. The CDR3, as DNA: TGCGCCAGCAGCCCTCTGGGACAGGGGGTTTACGAGCAGTACTTC.

A note on this clonotype: One end of the junction does not line up with germline, which may come from a read error. The rearrangement uses TRBV7-9 and TRBJ2-1; 7 nucleotides match TRBD2. This CDR3 is 16 amino acids long. Germline loops: CDR1 SEHNR, CDR2 FQNEAQ (reference sequence). The CDR3 DNA is TGTGCCAGCAGCTTAGTTCCGGGGGGTCCTAGGAATGAGAAGTTCTTC. It translates to CASSLVPGGPRNEKFF.

Only a few counts were recorded for this clonotype. V and J are TRBV7-6 and TRBJ2-1, with D possibly TRBD2 on 5 matching bases. V was clipped by 6 bases and J by 4 bases, with 19 bases between them. Germline values: CDR1 SGHVS, CDR2 FNYEAQ. The CDR3 consists of 16 residues. CDR3 DNA: TGTGCCAGCAGGGCACTTACGGGGAGTCGGTACAATGAGCAGTTCTTC. Protein sequence: CASRALTGSRYNEQFF.

This clonotype was picked up a small number of times. The rearrangement links TRBV2 to TRBJ2-3, with D uncertain. The germline CDR1 and CDR2 sequences are SNHLY and FYNNEI. V lost 11 bases, J lost 6 bases, and 15 bases lay in between. This CDR3 region has 12 residues. The CDR3 DNA reads TGTGCCCACACCGTAGGTCTGGATACGCAGTATTTT. This gives the protein CAHTVGLDTQYF.

The V gene is TRBV5-5, the J gene TRBJ2-5; maybe TRBD1 (5 bases). CDR1 and CDR2 (germline): SGHKS, YYEKEE (reference sequence). This CDR3 spans 16 amino acids. V was cut by 0 bases and J by 2 bases, with 14 bases left in between. CDR3 bases: TGTGCCAGCAGCTTGGCCCTACAGGTTTTTCAAGAGACCCAGTACTTC. Its translation: CASSLALQVFQETQYF.

This clonotype was seen a handful of times. The rearrangement uses TRBV4-1 and TRBJ2-5; TRBD2 agrees at 7 bases. Trimming cost V 2 bases and J 4 bases; bases outside gene matches: 10. This CDR3 region has 16 residues. Per the germline V gene, CDR1 is MGHRA and CDR2 is YSYEKL. CDR3 in amino acids: CASSQIAGDQPETQYF. The DNA of the CDR3 is TGCGCCAGCAGCCAAATCGCGGGGGACCAACCAGAGACCCAGTACTTC.

V gene TRBV29-1 combines with J gene TRBJ2-7, with D perhaps given as TRBD1 or TRBD2 (5 bases each). From germline, CDR1 is SQVTM and CDR2 ANQGSEA. CDR3 length equals 13 residues. The ends were cut back, 0 bases at V and 4 bases at J, with 10 bases in the middle. The chain's CDR3 is CSVEDGTEYEQYF. For the CDR3, the DNA is TGCAGCGTTGAAGATGGGACGGAATACGAGCAGTACTTC.

This clonotype was counted between two and nine times. The gene calls are TRBV29-1 and TRBJ2-7; no firm D call. Trimming took off 2 bases at V and 3 bases at J, with 5 bases between the two ends. Germline V gives CDR1 SQVTM, CDR2 ANQGSEA. This CDR3 contains 11 residues. The CDR3 sequence is CSVEKHYEQYF. In DNA, the CDR3 is TGCAGCGTTGAAAAGCACTACGAGCAGTACTTC.

The genes are TRBV20-1 and TRBJ2-7; no firm D call. CDR3 length: 13 residues. Looked up from germline, CDR1 is DFQATT and CDR2 is SNEGSKA (reference sequence). Between the trimmed V and J ends, which lost 5 bases and 3 bases, there was a span of 14 bases. The CDR3 spells CSASQRSIYEQYF. CDR3 nucleotide sequence: TGCAGTGCTTCCCAACGGTCCATCTACGAGCAGTACTTC.